The 2 T cell receptor beta chains given below trace back to one sample, sequenced in a study of memory CD8 T cells in hepatitis C reinfection. Time point described: pre-reinfection, 55 to 20 weeks before reinfection detection. The sorted cells went straight to TCR sequencing with no prior in vitro expansion. The method was immunoSEQ multiplex PCR; TCRdb's version includes in-frame clones alone and lacks a portion of them. The data contain about 6,600 clones, around 91% of them singletons. Sequences were obtained from naive CD8+ T cells sorted from blood. The receptor source for this set is a man in his fifties with hepatitis C virus infection.

The genes are TRBV19 and TRBJ2-7; D not resolved. Trimming pared 5 bases from V and 0 bases from J, leaving 11 bases between. The CDR3 runs 14 residues. CDR1 is LNHDA, CDR2 SQIVND, per germline (reference sequence). The CDR3 loop reads CASSLSDSSYEQYF. The CDR3 DNA is TGTGCCAGTAGTCTGTCTGATAGCTCCTACGAGCAGTACTTC.

The chain carries TRBV4-2 and TRBJ2-7; 11 bases agree with TRBD2. Germline V lookup: CDR1 LGHNA, CDR2 YNFKEQ. Unmatched junction bases numbered 8, after V lost 1 base and J lost 3 bases. This CDR3 is built from 17 residues. CDR3 loop: CASSQGLAGHINYEQYF. The CDR3 coding sequence is TGTGCCAGCAGCCAAGGACTAGCGGGACATATTAACTACGAGCAGTACTTC.